The clone carrying this TCR beta chain was counted only a few times. Antigen unknown. MiXCR, run by TCRdb on the 5' RACE reads, gives a single entry per CDR3 protein. The sample has 250,000 to 300,000 distinct CDR3 sequences; 15% to 20% are singletons. CDR3 length: 14 amino acids. V was pared by 3 bases and J by 9 bases, with 9 bases of the junction left unmatched. The data originate from a study of T-cell memory formation after mild COVID-19. Study-wide points: That cross-reactive memory joined was suggested by some responding clones appearing in pre-infection memory.

The chain has TRBV12-3 or TRBV12-4 and TRBJ2-5; the match to TRBD1 covers 8 bases. The sample comprised PBMCs or a T cell subset sorted from them (not recorded which). The origin of this receptor is a man younger than 35 who had mild COVID-19 (a few samples of this study predate the infection). Cell type and time point are not known. The CDR3 loop is CASSLDRDQAAQYF. CDR3 in DNA: TGTGCCAGCAGTTTGGACAGGGACCAAGCGGCCCAGTACTTC.